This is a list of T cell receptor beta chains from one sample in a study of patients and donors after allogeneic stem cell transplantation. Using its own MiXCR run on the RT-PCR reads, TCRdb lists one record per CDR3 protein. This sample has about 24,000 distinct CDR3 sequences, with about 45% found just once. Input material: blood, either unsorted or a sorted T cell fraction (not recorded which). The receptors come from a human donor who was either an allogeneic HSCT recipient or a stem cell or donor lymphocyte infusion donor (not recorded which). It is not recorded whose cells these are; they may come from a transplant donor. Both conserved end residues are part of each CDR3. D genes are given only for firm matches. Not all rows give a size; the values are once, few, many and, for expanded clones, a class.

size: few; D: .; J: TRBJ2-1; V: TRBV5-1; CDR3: CASTTGTASYNEQFF; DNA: TGCGCCAGCACCACCGGGACCGCCTCCTACAATGAGCAGTTCTTC
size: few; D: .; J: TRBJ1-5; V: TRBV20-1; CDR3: CSARGEIGQPQHF; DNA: TGCAGTGCTAGAGGGGAGATAGGACAGCCCCAGCATTTT
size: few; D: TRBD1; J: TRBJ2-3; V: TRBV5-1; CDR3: CASSLGRTGADTDTQYF; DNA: TGCGCCAGCAGCTTGGGACGGACAGGGGCGGACACAGATACGCAGTATTTT
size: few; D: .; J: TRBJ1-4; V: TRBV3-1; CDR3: CASSQAAGATNEKLFF; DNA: TGTGCCAGCAGCCAAGCGGCAGGGGCAACTAATGAAAAACTGTTTTTT
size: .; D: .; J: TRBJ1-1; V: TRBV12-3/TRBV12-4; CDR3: CASSPSAGWNTEAFF; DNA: TGTGCCAGCAGCCCTAGTGCAGGGTGGAACACTGAAGCTTTCTTT
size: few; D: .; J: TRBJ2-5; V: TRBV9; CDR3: CASSVAQGETQYF; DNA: TGTGCCAGCAGCGTAGCGCAGGGAGAGACCCAGTACTTC
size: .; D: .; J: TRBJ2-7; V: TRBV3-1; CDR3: CASSQGSEQYF; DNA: TGTGCCAGCAGCCAAGGCAGCGAGCAGTACTTC
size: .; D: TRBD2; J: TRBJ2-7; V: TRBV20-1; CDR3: CSALSGGTYEQYF; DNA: TGCAGTGCTCTTAGCGGGGGAACCTACGAGCAGTACTTC
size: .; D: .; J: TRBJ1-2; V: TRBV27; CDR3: CASSSTGTGIRGGYTF; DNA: TGTGCCAGCAGTTCCACCGGGACGGGGATAAGAGGTGGCTACACCTTC
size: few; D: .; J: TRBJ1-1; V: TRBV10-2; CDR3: CASSESYPGATEAFF; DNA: TGCGCCAGCAGTGAGTCGTATCCCGGGGCCACTGAAGCTTTCTTT
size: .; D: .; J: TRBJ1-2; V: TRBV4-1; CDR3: CAIYDRPYGYTF; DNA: TGCGCCATCTACGACAGGCCCTATGGCTACACCTTC
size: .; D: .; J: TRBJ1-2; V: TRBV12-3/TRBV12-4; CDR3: CASSLRTEVYGYTF; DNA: TGTGCCAGCAGTTTAAGGACAGAAGTGTATGGCTACACCTTC
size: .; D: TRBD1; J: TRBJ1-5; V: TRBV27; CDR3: CASSAEKGQGTSRGNQPQHF; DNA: TGTGCCAGCAGTGCGGAAAAGGGACAGGGGACCTCCAGGGGCAATCAGCCCCAGCATTTT
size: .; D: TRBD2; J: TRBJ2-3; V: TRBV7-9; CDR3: CASRPSGGMSTDTQYF; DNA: TGTGCCAGCAGGCCGTCCGGGGGGATGAGCACAGATACGCAGTATTTT
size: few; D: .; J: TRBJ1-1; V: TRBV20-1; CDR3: CSARDGREGWTEAFF; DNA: TGCAGTGCTAGAGATGGGAGGGAGGGGTGGACTGAAGCTTTCTTT
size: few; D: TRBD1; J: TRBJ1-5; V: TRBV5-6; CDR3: CASSLSDRASNQPQHF; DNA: TGTGCCAGCAGCTTGTCGGACAGGGCGAGCAATCAGCCCCAGCATTTT
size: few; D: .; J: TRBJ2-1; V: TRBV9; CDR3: CASSVEGVWDNEQFF; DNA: TGTGCCAGCAGCGTAGAGGGGGTTTGGGACAATGAGCAGTTCTTC
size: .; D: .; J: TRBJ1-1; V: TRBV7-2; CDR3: CASSLGGTNTEAFF; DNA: TGTGCCAGCAGCTTAGGGGGGACGAACACTGAAGCTTTCTTT
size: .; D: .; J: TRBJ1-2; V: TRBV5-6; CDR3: CASSRLQGVNYGYTF; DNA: TGTGCCAGCAGCCGTCTCCAGGGCGTAAACTATGGCTACACCTTC
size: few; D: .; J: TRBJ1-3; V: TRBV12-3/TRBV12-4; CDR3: CASSPRLFSGNTIYF; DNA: TGTGCCAGCAGTCCAAGACTGTTCTCTGGAAACACCATATATTTT
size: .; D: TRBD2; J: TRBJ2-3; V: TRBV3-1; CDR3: CASSQELKWAGAPDTQYF; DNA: TGTGCCAGCAGCCAAGAATTGAAGTGGGCGGGAGCGCCGGATACGCAGTATTTT
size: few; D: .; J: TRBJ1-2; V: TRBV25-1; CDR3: CASSETNYGYTF; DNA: TGTGCCAGCAGTGAAACTAACTATGGCTACACCTTC
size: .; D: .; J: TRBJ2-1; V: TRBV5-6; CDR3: CASSLAAFPFPSGEQFF; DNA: TGTGCCAGCAGCTTGGCCGCTTTTCCGTTTCCTAGTGGTGAGCAGTTCTTC
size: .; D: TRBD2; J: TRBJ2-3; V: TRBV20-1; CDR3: CSARDPTAGGPTDTQYF; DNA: TGCAGTGCTAGAGATCCGACGGCGGGGGGGCCTACAGATACGCAGTATTTT